Sequencing of this T cell receptor beta chain was carried out in a study of blood T cell repertoires in COVID-19. At the level of the study: The samples span acute and convalescent COVID-19 from the United States, Italy and Spain. PBMCs, B-cell-depleted T cells, or T cells provided the cDNA or gDNA that made up the material.

Seattle patients were enrolled during active infection and followed longitudinally. This table comes from immunoSEQ multiplex PCR, and its TCRdb copy is limited to in-frame clones, with some not included. The repertoire includes roughly 200,000 clones, approximately 81% of them detected once, and about 20% sits in the top ten. The CDR3 has 14 residues. Trimming removed 5 bases from V and 3 bases from J, with 11 bases in between. Germline CDR1 reads SGHAT; CDR2 reads FQNNGV. This clonotype was sampled from a person aged 65 to 79 with COVID-19, enrolled during active disease. The specimen was peripheral blood. This rearrangement joins TRBV11-2 to TRBJ2-4; D perhaps matches TRBD1 (6 bases). CDR3 protein: CASSLGQIKNIQYF. The DNA of the CDR3 is TGTGCCAGCAGCCTAGGACAGATCAAAAACATTCAGTACTTC.